This TCR beta chain originates from a study of T cell changes during pregnancy in multiple sclerosis. Produced via immunoSEQ multiplex PCR; TCRdb's table is partial and in-frame only. Among nearly 80,000 clones listed, around 94% were seen once. The source is a female donor with multiple sclerosis, enrolled in a pregnancy study. Specimen: CD4+ T cells from peripheral blood mononuclear cells, collected before pregnancy.

The CDR3 coding sequence is TGTGCCAGCAGTTTATCGACAGGGGCGCAGACCCAGTACTTC. Protein product: CASSLSTGAQTQYF. This sequence joins TRBV27 and TRBJ2-5; 8 bases match TRBD1. The CDR3 sequence is 14 residues long. With 0 bases clipped from V and 6 bases from J, the junction kept 3 bases outside the gene matches. CDR1 and CDR2 (germline): MNHEY, SMNVEV (reference sequence).